These 10 T cell receptor beta chains share one sample of origin, sequenced in a study of CD8 T cells in Susac syndrome. With random hexamers, reverse transcription was performed on roughly 0.5 to 1 ug of RNA. MiXCR, run by TCRdb on the immunoSEQ multiplex PCR reads, gives a single entry per CDR3 protein. The sample has around 80,000 distinct CDR3 sequences; roughly 94% are singletons. Sequencing was done on a sample of CD8+ T cells from PBMCs. These receptors were taken from a human donor with Susac syndrome.

This rearrangement joins TRBV2 to TRBJ2-7; a weak D match, TRBD1 (5 bases). The CDR3 runs to 12 residues. Germline lookup yields CDR1 SNHLY and CDR2 FYNNEI. V was trimmed by 6 bases and J by 1 base, leaving 7 bases between them. This CDR3 reads CASRTASYEQYF. The CDR3 DNA sequence: TGTGCCAGCAGGACAGCTTCCTACGAGCAGTACTTC.

The CDR3 sequence is CSVESVNTEAFF. CDR3 nucleotide sequence: TGCAGCGTTGAGTCGGTAAACACTGAAGCTTTCTTT. This sequence joins TRBV29-1 and TRBJ1-1; D gene ambiguous. The CDR3 is 12 residues long. V dropped 3 bases and J dropped 2 bases, with 7 bases sitting between them. The germline CDR1 and CDR2 sequences are SQVTM and ANQGSEA.

V and J are TRBV9 and TRBJ1-1; D is ambiguous. CDR3 length: 13 amino acids. V was pared by 3 bases and J by 2 bases, with 8 bases between. Germline V CDR1 and CDR2: SGDLS, YYNGEE. CDR3 amino acids: CASSAGDNTEAFF. Here the CDR3 DNA reads TGTGCCAGCAGCGCGGGAGATAACACTGAAGCTTTCTTT.

This clonotype occurred once. This sequence joins TRBV20-1 and TRBJ1-1, with D possibly TRBD1 on 5 matching bases. With 6 bases removed from V and 0 bases from J, the gap between germline ends came to 11 bases. The CDR3 is made up of 13 amino acids. CDR1 and CDR2 from the germline V gene are DFQATT and SNEGSKA (reference sequence). CDR3 loop: CSASKGMNTEAFF. In DNA form, the CDR3 reads TGCAGTGCCTCTAAGGGGATGAACACTGAAGCTTTCTTT.

The chain is built from TRBV27 and TRBJ2-7; TRBD1 or TRBD2 may be the D gene (5 bases each). The CDR3 has 14 amino acids. In germline, CDR1 is MNHEY, CDR2 SMNVEV (reference sequence). Between the trimmed V and J ends, which lost 8 bases and 7 bases, there was a span of 21 bases. CDR3 amino acids: CASVSLLGPGEQYF. Here the CDR3 DNA reads TGTGCCAGCGTTTCCTTATTGGGACCGGGGGAGCAGTACTTC.

The chain links TRBV12-3 or TRBV12-4 to TRBJ1-1; no reliable D call. The CDR3 extends over 14 amino acids. The ends were cut back, 1 base at V and 0 bases at J, with 6 bases in the middle. DNA of the CDR3: TGTGCCAGCAGTTTAGTACGATTGAACACTGAAGCTTTCTTT. Its translation: CASSLVRLNTEAFF.

The chain couples TRBV5-5 to TRBJ1-1, with D uncertain. Germline lookup yields CDR1 SGHKS and CDR2 YYEKEE (reference sequence). CDR3 length: 13 residues. V lost 1 base, J lost 3 bases, and 7 bases lay in between. The CDR3 reads CASSLIWDTEAFF. The CDR3 DNA follows: TGTGCCAGCAGCTTGATCTGGGACACTGAAGCTTTCTTT. Variable domain in full (rest from reference TRBV5-5 and TRBJ1-1): DAGVTQSPTHLIKTRGQQVTLRCSPISGHKSVSWYQQVLGQGPQFIFQYYEKEERGRGNFPDRFSARQFPNYSSELNVNALLLGDSALYLCASSLIWDTEAFFGQGTRLTVV.

J is TRBJ1-4 and V is TRBV28; perhaps TRBD1 as D (5 bases). With 4 bases removed from V and 2 bases from J, the gap between germline ends came to 14 bases. The CDR3 loop spans 16 amino acids. In germline, CDR1 is MDHEN, CDR2 SYDVKM. The CDR3 DNA sequence: TGTGCCAGCAGTTCGGCCATCAGGGAGACTAATGAAAAACTGTTTTTT. This sequence encodes CASSSAIRETNEKLFF.

This clonotype was seen a few times. The chain links TRBV6-1 to TRBJ1-5, with D perhaps matching TRBD1 (6 bases). This CDR3 has 12 amino acids. V was shortened by 7 bases and J by 8 bases, with 12 bases between the two germline ends. The germline V gene has CDR1 MNHNS and CDR2 SASEGT. The chain's CDR3 is CASTTGMEPQHF. The CDR3 nucleotides read TGTGCCAGCACGACAGGAATGGAGCCCCAGCATTTT.

V usage is TRBV7-9 and J usage is TRBJ2-4; weak D call: TRBD1 (6 bases). Germline loops: CDR1 SEHNR, CDR2 FQNEAQ (reference sequence). CDR3 length equals 14 residues. Trimming took 5 bases from V and 7 from J, leaving 15 bases between them. The CDR3 sequence is CASSEGDISNIQYF. The CDR3 DNA reads as TGTGCCAGCAGCGAGGGGGACATAAGCAACATTCAGTACTTC.